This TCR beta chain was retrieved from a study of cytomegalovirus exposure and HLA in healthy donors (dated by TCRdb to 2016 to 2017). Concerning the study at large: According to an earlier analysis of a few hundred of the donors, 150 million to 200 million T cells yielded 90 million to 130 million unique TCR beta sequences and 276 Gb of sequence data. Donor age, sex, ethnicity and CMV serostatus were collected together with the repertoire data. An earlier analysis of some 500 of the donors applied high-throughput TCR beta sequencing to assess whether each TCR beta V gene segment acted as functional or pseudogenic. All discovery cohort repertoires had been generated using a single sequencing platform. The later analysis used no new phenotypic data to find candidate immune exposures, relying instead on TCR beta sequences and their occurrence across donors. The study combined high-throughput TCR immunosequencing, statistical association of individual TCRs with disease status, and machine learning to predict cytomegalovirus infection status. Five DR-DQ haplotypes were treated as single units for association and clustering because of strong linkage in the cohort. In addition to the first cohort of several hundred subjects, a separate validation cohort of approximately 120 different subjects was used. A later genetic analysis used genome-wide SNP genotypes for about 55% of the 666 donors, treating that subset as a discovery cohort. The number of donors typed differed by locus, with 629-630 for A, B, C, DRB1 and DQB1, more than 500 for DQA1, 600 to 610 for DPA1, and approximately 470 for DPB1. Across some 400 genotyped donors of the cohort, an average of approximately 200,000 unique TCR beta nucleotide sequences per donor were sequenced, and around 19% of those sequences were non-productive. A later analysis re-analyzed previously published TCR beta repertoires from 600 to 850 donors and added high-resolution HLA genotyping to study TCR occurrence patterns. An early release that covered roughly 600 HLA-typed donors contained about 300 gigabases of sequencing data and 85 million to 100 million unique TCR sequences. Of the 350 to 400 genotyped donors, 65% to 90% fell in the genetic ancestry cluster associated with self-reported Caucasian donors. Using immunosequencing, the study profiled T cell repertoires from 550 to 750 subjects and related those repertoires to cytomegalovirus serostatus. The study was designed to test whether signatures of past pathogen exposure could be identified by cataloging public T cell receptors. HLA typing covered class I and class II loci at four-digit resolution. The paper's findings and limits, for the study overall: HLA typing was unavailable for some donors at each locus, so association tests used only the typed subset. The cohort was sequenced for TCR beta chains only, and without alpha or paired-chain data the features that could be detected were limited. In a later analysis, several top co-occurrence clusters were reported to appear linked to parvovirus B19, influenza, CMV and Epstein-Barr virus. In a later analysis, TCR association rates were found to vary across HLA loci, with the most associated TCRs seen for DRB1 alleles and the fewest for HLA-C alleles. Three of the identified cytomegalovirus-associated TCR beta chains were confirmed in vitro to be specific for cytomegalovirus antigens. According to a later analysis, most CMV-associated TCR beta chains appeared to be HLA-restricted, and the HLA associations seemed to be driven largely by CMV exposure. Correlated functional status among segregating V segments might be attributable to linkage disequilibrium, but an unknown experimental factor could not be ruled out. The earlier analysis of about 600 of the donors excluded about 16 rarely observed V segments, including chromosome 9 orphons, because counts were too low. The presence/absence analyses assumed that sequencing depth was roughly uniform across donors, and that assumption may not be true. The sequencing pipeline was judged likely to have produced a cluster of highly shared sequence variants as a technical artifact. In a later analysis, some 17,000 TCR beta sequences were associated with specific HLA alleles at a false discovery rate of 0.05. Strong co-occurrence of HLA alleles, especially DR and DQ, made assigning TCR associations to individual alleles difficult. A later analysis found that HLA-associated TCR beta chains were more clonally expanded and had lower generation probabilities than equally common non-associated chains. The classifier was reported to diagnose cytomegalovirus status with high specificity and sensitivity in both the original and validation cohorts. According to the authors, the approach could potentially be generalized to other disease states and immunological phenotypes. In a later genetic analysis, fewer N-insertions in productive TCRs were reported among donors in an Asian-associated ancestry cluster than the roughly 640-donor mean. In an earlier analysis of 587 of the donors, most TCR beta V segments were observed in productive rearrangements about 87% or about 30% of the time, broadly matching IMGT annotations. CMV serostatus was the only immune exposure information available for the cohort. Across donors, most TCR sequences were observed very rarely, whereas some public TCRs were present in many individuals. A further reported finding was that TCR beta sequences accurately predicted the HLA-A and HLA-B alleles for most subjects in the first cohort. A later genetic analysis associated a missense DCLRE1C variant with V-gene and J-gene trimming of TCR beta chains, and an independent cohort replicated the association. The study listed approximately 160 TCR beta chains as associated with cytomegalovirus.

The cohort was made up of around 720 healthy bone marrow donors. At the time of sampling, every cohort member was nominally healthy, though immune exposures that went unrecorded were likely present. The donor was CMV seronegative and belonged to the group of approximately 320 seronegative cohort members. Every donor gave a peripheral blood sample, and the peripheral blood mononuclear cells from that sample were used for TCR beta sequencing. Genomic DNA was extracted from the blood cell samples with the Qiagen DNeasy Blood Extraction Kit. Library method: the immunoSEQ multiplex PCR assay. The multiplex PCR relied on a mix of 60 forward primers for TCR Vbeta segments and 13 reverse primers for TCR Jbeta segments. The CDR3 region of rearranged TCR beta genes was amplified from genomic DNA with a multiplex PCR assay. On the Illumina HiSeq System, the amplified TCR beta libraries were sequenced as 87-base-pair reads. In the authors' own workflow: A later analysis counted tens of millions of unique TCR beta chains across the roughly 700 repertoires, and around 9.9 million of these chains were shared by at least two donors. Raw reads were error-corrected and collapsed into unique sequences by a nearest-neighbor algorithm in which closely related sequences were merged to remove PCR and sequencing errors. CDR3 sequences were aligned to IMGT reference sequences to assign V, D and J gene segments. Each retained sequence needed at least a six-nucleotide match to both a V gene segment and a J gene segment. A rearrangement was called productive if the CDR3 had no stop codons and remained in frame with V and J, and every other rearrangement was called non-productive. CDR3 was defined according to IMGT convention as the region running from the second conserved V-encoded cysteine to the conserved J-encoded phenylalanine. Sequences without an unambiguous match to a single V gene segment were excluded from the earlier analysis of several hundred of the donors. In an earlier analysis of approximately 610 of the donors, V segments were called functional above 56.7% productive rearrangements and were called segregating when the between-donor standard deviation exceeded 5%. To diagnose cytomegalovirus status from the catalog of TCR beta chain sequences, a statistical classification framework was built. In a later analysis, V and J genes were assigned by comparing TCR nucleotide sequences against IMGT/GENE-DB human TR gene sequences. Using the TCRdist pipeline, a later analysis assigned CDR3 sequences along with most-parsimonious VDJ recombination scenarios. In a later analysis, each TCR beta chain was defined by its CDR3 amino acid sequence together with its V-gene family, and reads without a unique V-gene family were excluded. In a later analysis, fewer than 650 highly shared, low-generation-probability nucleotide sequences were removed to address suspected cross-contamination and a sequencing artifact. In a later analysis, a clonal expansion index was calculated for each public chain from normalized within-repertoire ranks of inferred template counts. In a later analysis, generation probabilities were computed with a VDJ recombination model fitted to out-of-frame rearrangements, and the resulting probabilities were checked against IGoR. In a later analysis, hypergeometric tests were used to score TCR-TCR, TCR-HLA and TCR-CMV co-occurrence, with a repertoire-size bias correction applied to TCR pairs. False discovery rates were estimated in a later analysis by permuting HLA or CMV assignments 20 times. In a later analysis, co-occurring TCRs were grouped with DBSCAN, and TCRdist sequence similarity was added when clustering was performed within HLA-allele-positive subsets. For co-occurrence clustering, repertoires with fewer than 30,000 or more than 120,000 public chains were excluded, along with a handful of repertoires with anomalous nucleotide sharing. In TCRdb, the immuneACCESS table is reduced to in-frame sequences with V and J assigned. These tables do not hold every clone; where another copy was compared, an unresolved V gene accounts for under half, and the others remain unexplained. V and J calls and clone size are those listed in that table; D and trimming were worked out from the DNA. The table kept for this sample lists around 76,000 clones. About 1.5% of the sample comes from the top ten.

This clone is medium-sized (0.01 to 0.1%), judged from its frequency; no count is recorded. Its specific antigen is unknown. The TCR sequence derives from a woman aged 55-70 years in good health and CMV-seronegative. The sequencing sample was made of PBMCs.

At the DNA level, the sequence is TGTGCCAGCAGCTTACCCCGGGAGAGCTCCTACAATGAGCAGTTCTTC. It specifies CASSLPRESSYNEQFF. This chain joins TRBV7-9 to TRBJ2-1; possibly the D gene is TRBD2, per 6 matching bases. The junction shows trimming of 2 bases on V and 0 bases on J, plus 11 bases between the germline ends. Its CDR3 holds 16 amino acids, cysteine through phenylalanine. Only the CDR3 region is kept as DNA, spanning 48 bases read in frame from base 1. The germline V gene (reference sequence) provides CDR1 SEHNR and CDR2 FQNEAQ.